A single sample gave rise to the 21 T cell receptor beta chains below, sequenced in a study of shared clonotypes between healthy human individuals (dated by TCRdb to 2020 to 2021). The receptor library was made with the immunoSEQ multiplex PCR assay. TCRdb re-hosts the immuneACCESS table, in-frame sequences only. Its copies lack some clones; in the studies checked, an unresolved V gene accounts for under half of them, and the cause for the rest is not known. This sample gives fewer than 700,000 clones in total; around 76% of them show up just once. The top ten constitute approximately 12% of the sample. Sequencing input: PBMCs. All receptors derive from a woman between 40 and 50 years old in good health. Some clones in this sample may be carry-over from other donors' samples.

The rearrangement joins TRBV6-1 to TRBJ2-7, with unresolved D. Trimming removed 4 bases from V and 3 bases from J, with 7 bases in between. Germline CDR1 is MNHNS and CDR2 is SASEGT. The CDR3 consists of 12 residues. CDR3 sequence: CASSVLYYEQYF. CDR3 nucleotide sequence: TGTGCCAGCAGTGTTCTATACTACGAGCAGTACTTC.

The CDR3, as DNA: TGCGCCAGCAGCCAAGATCTAGCGGGGGGGGACTACGAGCAGTACTTC. Translated, it gives CASSQDLAGGDYEQYF. The chain is built from TRBV4-3 and TRBJ2-7; TRBD2 aligns across 12 bases. This CDR3 region has 16 residues. CDR1 and CDR2 from the germline V gene are LGHNA and YSLEER. V trimming: 0 bases; J trimming: 3 bases; junction bases outside the gene matches: 3.

This clone showed up just once. The CDR3, as DNA: TGTGCCAGCACCGCTTCTGTGGTCTACGAGCAGTACTTC. It specifies CASTASVVYEQYF. The chain employs TRBV11-2 and TRBJ2-7; D unresolved. This CDR3 has 13 residues. Germline V CDR1 and CDR2: SGHAT, FQNNGV. Trimming shortened V by 7 bases and J by 3 bases, and 13 bases separated the two germline ends.

In this sample, this clone turned up once. The chain combines TRBV29-1 with TRBJ2-7; a possible D gene is TRBD2 (6 bases). CDR1 and CDR2 (germline): SQVTM, ANQGSEA. The CDR3 extends over 13 amino acids. V was cut by 2 bases and J by 0 bases, with 8 bases left in between. The CDR3 DNA follows: TGCAGCGTTGAATTACTAGCCTCCTACGAGCAGTACTTC. Encoded protein: CSVELLASYEQYF.

The rearrangement uses TRBV5-1 and TRBJ1-1, with D possibly TRBD1 on 5 matching bases. Germline V gene sequence: CDR1 SGHRS, CDR2 YFSETQ. The CDR3 is 15 amino acids. V shed 0 bases and J shed 0 bases, with 9 bases lying between them. CDR3 nucleotides: TGCGCCAGCAGCTTGGGTTGGGGGGTGAACACTGAAGCTTTCTTT. Residues: CASSLGWGVNTEAFF. Filled out from reference TRBV5-1 and TRBJ1-1, the complete variable domain reads KAGVTQTPRYLIKTRGQQVTLSCSPISGHRSVSWYQQTPGQGLQFLFEYFSETQRNKGNFPGRFSGRQFSNSRSEMNVSTLELGDSALYLCASSLGWGVNTEAFFGQGTRLTVV.

This clone was counted once. With only one base between it and a far larger clone, this is likely a read error. In the same sample, other DNA sequences code for this CDR3. The chain has TRBV13 and TRBJ1-1; D is possibly TRBD1 (5 bases). Germline CDR1 reads PRHDT; CDR2 reads FYEKMQ (reference sequence). CDR3 length: 14 residues. V was trimmed by 0 bases and J by 4 bases, leaving 9 bases between them. The CDR3 is CASSLGRAGTEAFF. DNA for the CDR3: TGTGCCAGCAGCTTAGGCAGGGCCGGCACTGAAGCTTTCTTT.

This chain links TRBV18 with TRBJ2-7; perhaps TRBD1 as D (5 bases). Trimming cost V 4 bases and J 0 bases, with 16 bases left between them. CDR1 is KGHSH, CDR2 LQKENI, per germline. CDR3 length equals 16 residues. The DNA of the CDR3 is TGTGCCAGCTCACAGGATTACAGGAGAAGCTCCTACGAGCAGTACTTC. Translation gives CASSQDYRRSSYEQYF.

The CDR3 spells CASSHSGKSYEQYF. Here the CDR3 DNA reads TGTGCCAGTTCACATAGCGGGAAGTCCTACGAGCAGTACTTC. The chain joins TRBV28 to TRBJ2-7, with 8 bases lining up with TRBD2. There are 14 residues in the CDR3. CDR1 MDHEN and CDR2 SYDVKM come from the germline V gene. Trimming removed 9 bases from V and 1 base from J; junction bases left unmatched: 8.

In this sample, this clone turned up once. The rearrangement joins TRBV6-5 to TRBJ2-7; no reliable D call. Trimming shortened V by 5 bases and J by 1 base, and 15 bases separated the two germline ends. The CDR3 contains 15 residues. CDR1 and CDR2 from the germline V gene are MNHEY and SVGAGI. CDR3 DNA: TGTGCCAGCAGTCCCTTCCGGGCCCTTTCCTACGAGCAGTACTTC. Translated, it gives CASSPFRALSYEQYF.

This CDR3 is CASSLASGSTGELFF. As DNA, the CDR3 is TGTGCCAGCAGCTTGGCTAGCGGGAGTACCGGGGAGCTGTTTTTT. The genes are TRBV5-4 and TRBJ2-2; 10 bases agree with TRBD2. V gave up 0 bases and J gave up 5 bases; unmatched junction bases: 1. The germline CDR1 and CDR2 sequences are SGHNT and YYREEE (reference sequence). This CDR3 has 15 residues.

This clone has just one count. V is TRBV4-3 and J is TRBJ2-3; D might be TRBD2 (7 bases). Trimming removed 0 bases at V and 6 bases at J, with 13 bases between. CDR3 length: 15 residues. Germline CDR1 reads LGHNA; CDR2 reads YSLEER. This chain's CDR3 is CASSQDRGAGDTQYF. The CDR3 nucleotides are TGCGCCAGCAGCCAAGATCGGGGGGCAGGGGATACGCAGTATTTT.

This clone occurred many times. Other DNA sequences within the sample encode an identical CDR3. This chain uses TRBV5-6 with TRBJ1-5; no clear D. Germline V gene sequence: CDR1 SGHDT, CDR2 YYEEEE. The CDR3 has 14 residues. The V and J ends lost 0 bases and 7 bases respectively, with 11 bases between them. Here the CDR3 DNA reads TGTGCCAGCAGCTTGGGGCCGGGAGAACAGCCCCAGCATTTT. Translating it yields CASSLGPGEQPQHF.

J is TRBJ1-5 and V is TRBV19, with D unresolved. V lost 7 bases and J 4 bases, leaving 17 bases between the germline ends. This CDR3 region has 15 residues. Germline CDR1 reads LNHDA; CDR2 reads SQIVND (reference sequence). The DNA for the CDR3 is TGTGCCAGTACCCCCCCCGGTTTGGGTAATCAGCCCCAGCATTTT. This translates into CASTPPGLGNQPQHF.

This chain joins TRBV29-1 and TRBJ2-2; tentative D call: TRBD1 (5 bases). Germline V CDR1 and CDR2: SQVTM, ANQGSEA. This CDR3 is built from 15 residues. V was clipped by 4 bases and J by 5 bases, with 17 bases between them. Written as DNA, the CDR3 is TGCAGCGTTGGGCGGTCAGGGATTAGGACCGGGGAGCTGTTTTTT. It is translated as CSVGRSGIRTGELFF.

The V and J genes are TRBV7-8 and TRBJ2-7; 7 nucleotides agree with TRBD1. The CDR3 extends over 13 amino acids. From germline, CDR1 is SGHVS and CDR2 FQNEAQ. The junction had 3 bases not matched to a gene; V was cut back by 5 bases and J by 2 bases. CDR3 DNA sequence: TGTGCCAGCAGCAGGGACAGAGCCTACGAGCAGTACTTC. Amino acid sequence: CASSRDRAYEQYF.

The CDR3, as DNA: TGTGCCAGCCAAGGGACAGAGTCCTACGAGCAGTACTTC. Amino acids: CASQGTESYEQYF. This rearrangement joins TRBV14 to TRBJ2-7; 7 bases map to TRBD1. Germline CDR1 SGHDN, CDR2 FVKESK. CDR3 length: 13 amino acids. V lost 8 bases, J lost 1 base, and 5 bases stayed unmatched.

The V call is TRBV6-5, the J call TRBJ2-5, with 10 positions matching TRBD1. Germline CDR1 and CDR2: MNHEY and SVGAGI. With V trimmed by 6 bases and J by 3 bases, 7 bases remained unmatched. The CDR3 extends over 15 amino acids. The CDR3 sequence: CASSTRTGGKETQYF. For the CDR3, the DNA is TGTGCCAGCAGCACAAGGACAGGGGGTAAAGAGACCCAGTACTTC.

The V gene is TRBV10-1, the J gene TRBJ2-2; D call uncertain. The CDR3 runs 12 residues. The V gene's germline CDR1 is WNHNN and CDR2 SYGVQD (reference sequence). V was clipped by 0 bases and J by 7 bases, with 3 bases between them. CDR3 loop: CASSESYGELFF. The CDR3 DNA reads as TGCGCCAGCAGTGAGTCCTACGGGGAGCTGTTTTTT.

V and J are TRBV5-1 and TRBJ2-7; perhaps D is TRBD1 or TRBD2 (6 bases each). The germline V gene has CDR1 SGHRS and CDR2 YFSETQ. This CDR3 spans 15 amino acids. V lost 4 bases to trimming and J lost 9 bases, with 23 bases between them. CDR3 sequence reads: CASSPSLGGSFGQYF. CDR3 DNA: TGCGCCAGCAGCCCGTCTCTGGGGGGCTCCTTCGGGCAGTACTTC. Complete variable domain (other parts from reference TRBV5-1 and TRBJ2-7): KAGVTQTPRYLIKTRGQQVTLSCSPISGHRSVSWYQQTPGQGLQFLFEYFSETQRNKGNFPGRFSGRQFSNSRSEMNVSTLELGDSALYLCASSPSLGGSFGQYFGPGTRLTVT.

On this clone: This probably arose from a read error, given a far larger clone one base away. The same CDR3 is also encoded by other DNA sequences in this sample. This chain links TRBV5-1 with TRBJ1-1; a weak D match, TRBD1 (5 bases). CDR3 length: 14 amino acids. V was cut by 0 bases and J by 1 base, with 7 bases left in between. CDR1 is SGHRS, CDR2 YFSETQ, per germline. The CDR3 loop is CASSLETGNTEAFF. Here the CDR3 DNA reads TGCGCCAGCAGCTTGGAAACAGGGAACACTGAAGCTTTCTTT.

The chain is built from TRBV7-2 and TRBJ1-4; no clear D gene. The V end lost 1 base, the J end lost 7 bases, and 13 bases lay between the germline ends. CDR3 length equals 15 residues. Germline CDR1 reads SGHTA; CDR2 reads FQGNSA. The CDR3 DNA follows: TGTGCCAGCAGCTTAGGTCCGTACGTCGGTGAAAAACTGTTTTTT. Translating it yields CASSLGPYVGEKLFF.